The clone carrying this TCR beta chain has a single count. From germline, CDR1 is SGHTA and CDR2 FQGNSA. Trimming took off 0 bases at V and 0 bases at J, with 23 bases between the two ends. The CDR3 loop spans 20 amino acids. The sample belongs to a study of blood T cell repertoires in COVID-19. Study-wide background: From the United States, Italy and Spain came samples of acute and convalescent COVID-19. T cells, B-cell-depleted T cells, or PBMCs supplied cDNA or gDNA.

Authors' methods: Reference gene primers were amplified, and this amplification served to estimate nucleated cell counts. Some clones are missing from TCRdb's copy, which holds only in-frame ones; the method was immunoSEQ multiplex PCR. The D gene and trimming were derived from the DNA, and the V and J assignments and clone size from that table. This table has about 49,000 clones, over 75% appearing once. The sequence was collected from a human donor in a cohort sampled during active COVID-19. Sequencing was carried out using peripheral blood. This chain uses TRBV7-2 with TRBJ2-5; TRBD2 might be the D (6 bases). The CDR3 loop is CASSLAAGLVGGTHQETQYF. DNA for the CDR3: TGTGCCAGCAGCTTAGCGGCAGGGCTCGTTGGCGGGACTCACCAAGAGACCCAGTACTTC.